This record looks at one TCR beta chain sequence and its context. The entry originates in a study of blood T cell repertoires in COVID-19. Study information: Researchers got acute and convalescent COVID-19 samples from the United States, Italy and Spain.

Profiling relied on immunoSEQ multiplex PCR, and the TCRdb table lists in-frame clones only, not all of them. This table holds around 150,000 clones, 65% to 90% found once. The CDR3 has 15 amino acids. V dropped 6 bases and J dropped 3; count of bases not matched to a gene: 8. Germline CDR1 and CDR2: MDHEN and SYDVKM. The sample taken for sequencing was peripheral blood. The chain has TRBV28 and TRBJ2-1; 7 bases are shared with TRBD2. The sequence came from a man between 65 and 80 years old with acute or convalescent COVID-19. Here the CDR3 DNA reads TGTGCCAGCAGGTCGGGAGGCCCACTCTACAATGAGCAGTTCTTC. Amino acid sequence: CASRSGGPLYNEQFF.